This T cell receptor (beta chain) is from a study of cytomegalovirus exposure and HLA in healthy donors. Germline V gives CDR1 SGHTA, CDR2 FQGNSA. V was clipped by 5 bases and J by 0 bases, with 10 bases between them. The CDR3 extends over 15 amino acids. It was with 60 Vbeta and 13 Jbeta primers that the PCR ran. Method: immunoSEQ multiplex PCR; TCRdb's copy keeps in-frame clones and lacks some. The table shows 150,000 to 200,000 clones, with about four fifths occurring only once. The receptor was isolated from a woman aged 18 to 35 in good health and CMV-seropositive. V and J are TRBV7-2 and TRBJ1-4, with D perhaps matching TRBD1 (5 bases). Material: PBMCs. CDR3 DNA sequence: TGTGCCAGCAGCCAAGGGGATGCAACTAATGAAAAACTGTTTTTT. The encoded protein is CASSQGDATNEKLFF.